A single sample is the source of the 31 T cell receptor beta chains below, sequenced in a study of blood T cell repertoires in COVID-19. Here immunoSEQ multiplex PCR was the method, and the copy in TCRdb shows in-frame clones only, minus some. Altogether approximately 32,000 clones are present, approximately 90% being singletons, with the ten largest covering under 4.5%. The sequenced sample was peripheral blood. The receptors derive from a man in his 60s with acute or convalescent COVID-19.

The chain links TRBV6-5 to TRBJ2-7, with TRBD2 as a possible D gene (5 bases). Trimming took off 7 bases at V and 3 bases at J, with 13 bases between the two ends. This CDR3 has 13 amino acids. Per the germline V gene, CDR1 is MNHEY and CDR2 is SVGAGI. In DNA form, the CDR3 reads TGTGCCAGCACGAAATGGGAGCACTACGAGCAGTACGTC. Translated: CASTKWEHYEQYV.

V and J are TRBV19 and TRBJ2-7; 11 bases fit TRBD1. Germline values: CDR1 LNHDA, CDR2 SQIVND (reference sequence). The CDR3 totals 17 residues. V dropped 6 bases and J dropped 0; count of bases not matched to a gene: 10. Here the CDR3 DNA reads TGTGCCAGTAGAGGGGACAGGGGGTCCTCGAGCTCCTACGAGCAGTACTTC. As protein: CASRGDRGSSSSYEQYF.

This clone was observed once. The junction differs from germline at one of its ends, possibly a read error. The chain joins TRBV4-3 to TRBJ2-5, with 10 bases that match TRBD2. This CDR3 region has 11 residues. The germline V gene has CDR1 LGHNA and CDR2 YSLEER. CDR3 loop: CASSQGTSVNF. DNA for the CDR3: TGCGCCAGCAGCCAGGGGACTAGCGTTAACTTC.

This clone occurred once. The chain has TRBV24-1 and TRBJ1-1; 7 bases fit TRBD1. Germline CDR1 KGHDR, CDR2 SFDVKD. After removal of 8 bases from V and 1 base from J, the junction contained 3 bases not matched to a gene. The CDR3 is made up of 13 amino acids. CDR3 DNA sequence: TGTGCCACCAAGGGACAGCCGAACACTGAAGCTTTCTTT. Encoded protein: CATKGQPNTEAFF.

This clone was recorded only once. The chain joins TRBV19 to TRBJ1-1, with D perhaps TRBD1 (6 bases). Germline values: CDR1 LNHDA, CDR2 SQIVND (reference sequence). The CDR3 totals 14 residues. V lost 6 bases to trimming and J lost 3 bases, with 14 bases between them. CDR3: CASSRGGSYTEAFF. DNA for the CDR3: TGTGCCAGTAGCCGAGGGGGAAGTTACACTGAAGCTTTCTTT.

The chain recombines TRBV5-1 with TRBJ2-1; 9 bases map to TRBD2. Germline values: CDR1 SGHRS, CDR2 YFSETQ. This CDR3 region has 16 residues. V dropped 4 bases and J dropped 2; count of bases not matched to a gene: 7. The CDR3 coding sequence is TGCGCCAGCAGCCCCTTAGCGGGAGCGGCCTACAATGAGCAGTTCTTC. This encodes CASSPLAGAAYNEQFF.

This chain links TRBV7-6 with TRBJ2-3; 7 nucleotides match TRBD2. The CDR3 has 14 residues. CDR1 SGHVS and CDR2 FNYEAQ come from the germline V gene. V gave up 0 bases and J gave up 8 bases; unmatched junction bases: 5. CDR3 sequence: CASSLAGSGGTQYF. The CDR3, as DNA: TGTGCCAGCAGCTTAGCTGGATCGGGAGGTACGCAGTATTTT.

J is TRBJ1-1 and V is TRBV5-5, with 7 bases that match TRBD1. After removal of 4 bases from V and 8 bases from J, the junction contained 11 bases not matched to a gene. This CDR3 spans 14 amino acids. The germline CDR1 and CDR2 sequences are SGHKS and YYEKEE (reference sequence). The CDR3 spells CASSRDSGRLEAFF. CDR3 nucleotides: TGTGCCAGCAGCCGGGACAGCGGTAGATTAGAAGCTTTCTTT.

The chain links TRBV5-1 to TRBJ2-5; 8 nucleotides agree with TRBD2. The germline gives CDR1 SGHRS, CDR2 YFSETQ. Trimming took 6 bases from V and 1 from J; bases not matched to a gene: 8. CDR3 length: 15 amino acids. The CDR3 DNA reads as TGCGCCAGCACCCCCCTAGCGGGCCCCCAAGAGACCCAGTACTTC. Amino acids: CASTPLAGPQETQYF.

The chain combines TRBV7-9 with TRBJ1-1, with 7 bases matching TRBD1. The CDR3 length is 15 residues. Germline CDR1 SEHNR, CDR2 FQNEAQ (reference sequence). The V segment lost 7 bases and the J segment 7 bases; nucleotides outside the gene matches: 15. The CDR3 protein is CASTDDREIALEAFF. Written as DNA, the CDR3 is TGTGCCAGCACCGATGACAGGGAAATCGCCCTTGAAGCTTTCTTT.

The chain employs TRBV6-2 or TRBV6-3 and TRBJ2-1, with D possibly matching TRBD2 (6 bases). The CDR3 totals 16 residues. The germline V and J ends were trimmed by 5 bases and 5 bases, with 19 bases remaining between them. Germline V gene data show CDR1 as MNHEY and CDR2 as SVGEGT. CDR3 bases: TGTGCCAGCAGTAACAGGATGCGGGACCAAAACAATGAGCAGTTCTTC. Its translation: CASSNRMRDQNNEQFF.

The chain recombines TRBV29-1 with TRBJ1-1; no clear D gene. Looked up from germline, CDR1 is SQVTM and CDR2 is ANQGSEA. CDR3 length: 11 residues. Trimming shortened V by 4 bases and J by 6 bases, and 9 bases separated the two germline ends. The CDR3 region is CSVGSAAEAFF. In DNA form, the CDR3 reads TGCAGCGTTGGCTCCGCGGCTGAAGCTTTCTTT.

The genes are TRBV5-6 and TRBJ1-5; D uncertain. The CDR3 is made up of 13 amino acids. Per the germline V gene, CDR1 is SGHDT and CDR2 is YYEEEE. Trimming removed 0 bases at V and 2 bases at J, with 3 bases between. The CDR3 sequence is CASSLAGNQPQHF. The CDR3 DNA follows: TGTGCCAGCAGCTTGGCGGGCAATCAGCCCCAGCATTTT.

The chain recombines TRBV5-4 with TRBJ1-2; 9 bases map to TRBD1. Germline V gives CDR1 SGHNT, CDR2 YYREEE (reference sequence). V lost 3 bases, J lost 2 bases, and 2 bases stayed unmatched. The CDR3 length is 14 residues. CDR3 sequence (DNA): TGTGCCAGCAGCTCCGGGACAGGGAACTATGGCTACACCTTC. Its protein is CASSSGTGNYGYTF.

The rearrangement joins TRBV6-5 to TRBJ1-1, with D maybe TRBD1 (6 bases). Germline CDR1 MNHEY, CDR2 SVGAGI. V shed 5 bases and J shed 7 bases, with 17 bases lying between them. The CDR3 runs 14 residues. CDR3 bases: TGTGCCAGCAGTCCCCTGGTGAGACAGGATGAAGCTTTCTTT. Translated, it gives CASSPLVRQDEAFF.

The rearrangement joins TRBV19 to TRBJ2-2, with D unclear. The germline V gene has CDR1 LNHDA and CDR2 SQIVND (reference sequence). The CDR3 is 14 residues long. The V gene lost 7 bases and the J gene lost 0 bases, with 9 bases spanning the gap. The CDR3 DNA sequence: TGTGCCAGTACACACGTCGCGAACACCGGGGAGCTGTTTTTT. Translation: CASTHVANTGELFF.

In DNA, the CDR3 is TGTGCCAGCAGCTTATCCTCTGGGACAGGGAAAAACATTCAGTACTTC. Amino acid sequence: CASSLSSGTGKNIQYF. The J gene is TRBJ2-4, the V gene TRBV11-3, with TRBD1 identical over 9 bases. The CDR3 has 16 residues. V trimming: 2 bases; J trimming: 4 bases; junction bases outside the gene matches: 6. Germline CDR1 and CDR2: SGHNT and YENEEA.

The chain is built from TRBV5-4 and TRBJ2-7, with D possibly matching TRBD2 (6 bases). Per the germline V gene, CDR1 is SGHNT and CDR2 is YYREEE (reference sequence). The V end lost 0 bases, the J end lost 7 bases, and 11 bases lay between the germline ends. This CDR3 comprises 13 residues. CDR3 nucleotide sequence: TGTGCCAGCAGCTTGGTCGGGAGTGGGGAGCAGTACGTC. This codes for CASSLVGSGEQYV.

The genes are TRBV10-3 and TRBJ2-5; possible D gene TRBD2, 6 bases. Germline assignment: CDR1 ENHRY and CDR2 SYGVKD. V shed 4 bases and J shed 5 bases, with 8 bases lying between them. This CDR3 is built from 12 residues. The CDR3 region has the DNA TGTGCCATCAGTGGGGCGGGGGAGACCCAGTACTTC. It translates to CAISGAGETQYF.

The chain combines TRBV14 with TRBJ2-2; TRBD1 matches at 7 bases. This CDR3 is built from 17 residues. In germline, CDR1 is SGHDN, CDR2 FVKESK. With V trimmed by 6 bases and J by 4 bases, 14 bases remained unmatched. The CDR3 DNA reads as TGTGCCAGCAGTCATAAGTTAGGGACAGTGTTCACCGGGGAGCTGTTTTTT. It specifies CASSHKLGTVFTGELFF.

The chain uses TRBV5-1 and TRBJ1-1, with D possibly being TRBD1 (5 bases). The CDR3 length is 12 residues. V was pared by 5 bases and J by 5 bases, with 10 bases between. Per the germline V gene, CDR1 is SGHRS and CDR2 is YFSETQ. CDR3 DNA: TGCGCCAGCAGGGGAGGGGAGACTGAAGCTTTCTTT. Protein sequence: CASRGGETEAFF.

This chain's CDR3 is CASSNGTSGDPAPSEQYF. The CDR3 DNA is TGTGCCAGCAGCAACGGGACTAGCGGAGATCCCGCGCCCTCCGAGCAGTACTTC. This chain links TRBV21-1 with TRBJ2-7; the tabulated D call, TRBD2, remains unverified against the DNA. TRBV21-1 is reported as a pseudogene. There are 18 residues in the CDR3.

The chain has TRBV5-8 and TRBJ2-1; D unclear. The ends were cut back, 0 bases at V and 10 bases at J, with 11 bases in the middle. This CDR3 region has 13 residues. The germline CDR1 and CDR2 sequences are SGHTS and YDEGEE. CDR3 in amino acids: CASSLAFLREQFF. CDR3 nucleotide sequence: TGTGCCAGCAGCTTGGCGTTCCTGAGGGAGCAGTTCTTC.

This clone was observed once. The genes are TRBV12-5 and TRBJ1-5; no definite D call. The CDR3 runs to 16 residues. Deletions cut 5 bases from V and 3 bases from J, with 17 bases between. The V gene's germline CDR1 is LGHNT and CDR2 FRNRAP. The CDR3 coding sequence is TGTGCTAGTGGTAAGGCTTCAACGGGGAACAATCAGCCCCAGCATTTT. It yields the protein CASGKASTGNNQPQHF.

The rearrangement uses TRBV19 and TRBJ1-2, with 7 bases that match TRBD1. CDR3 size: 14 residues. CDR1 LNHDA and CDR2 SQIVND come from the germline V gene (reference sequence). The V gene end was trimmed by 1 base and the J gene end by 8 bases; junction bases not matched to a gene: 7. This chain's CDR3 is CASSIGTGAWGYTF. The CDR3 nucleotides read TGTGCCAGTAGTATAGGGACAGGTGCTTGGGGCTACACCTTC.

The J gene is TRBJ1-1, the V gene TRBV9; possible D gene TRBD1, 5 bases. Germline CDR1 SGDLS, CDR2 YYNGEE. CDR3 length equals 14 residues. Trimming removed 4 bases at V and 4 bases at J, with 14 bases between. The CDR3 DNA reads TGTGCCAGCAGCCCCCCTCAAGGGGCCACTGAAGCTTTCTTT. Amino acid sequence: CASSPPQGATEAFF.

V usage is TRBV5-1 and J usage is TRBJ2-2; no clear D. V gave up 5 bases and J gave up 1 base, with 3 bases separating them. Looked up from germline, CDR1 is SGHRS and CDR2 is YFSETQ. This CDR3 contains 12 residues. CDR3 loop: CASSRNTGELFF. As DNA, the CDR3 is TGCGCCAGCAGTCGGAACACCGGGGAGCTGTTTTTT.

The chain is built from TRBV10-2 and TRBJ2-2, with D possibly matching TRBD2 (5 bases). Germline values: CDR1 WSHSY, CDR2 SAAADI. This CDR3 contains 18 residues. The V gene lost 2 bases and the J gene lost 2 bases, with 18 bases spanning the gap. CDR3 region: CASSELYLGLSNTGELFF. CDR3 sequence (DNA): TGCGCCAGCAGTGAGCTTTACCTCGGACTCTCTAACACCGGGGAGCTGTTTTTT.

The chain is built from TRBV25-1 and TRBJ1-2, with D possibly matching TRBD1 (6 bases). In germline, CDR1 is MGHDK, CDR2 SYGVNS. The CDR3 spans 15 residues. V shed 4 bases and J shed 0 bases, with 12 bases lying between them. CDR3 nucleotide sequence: TGTGCCAGCAGTGCACAGGGATTCGCTAACTATGGCTACACCTTC. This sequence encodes CASSAQGFANYGYTF.

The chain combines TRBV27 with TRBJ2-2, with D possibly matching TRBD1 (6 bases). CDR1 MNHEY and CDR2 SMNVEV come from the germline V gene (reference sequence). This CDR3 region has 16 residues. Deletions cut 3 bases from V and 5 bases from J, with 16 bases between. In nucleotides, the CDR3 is TGTGCCAGCAGTTTTAGGGGGTTTTCGAGTACCGGGGAGCTGTTTTTT. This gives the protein CASSFRGFSSTGELFF.

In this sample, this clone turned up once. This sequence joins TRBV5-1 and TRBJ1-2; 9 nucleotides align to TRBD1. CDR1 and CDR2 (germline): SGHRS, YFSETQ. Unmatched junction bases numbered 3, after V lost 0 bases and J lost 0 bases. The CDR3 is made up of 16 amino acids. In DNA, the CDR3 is TGCGCCAGCAGCTTGGGGGACAGGGTGGCTAACTATGGCTACACCTTC. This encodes CASSLGDRVANYGYTF.